This T cell receptor beta chain was observed in a study of T-cell reconstitution after alpha-beta-depleted transplantation in children. Regarding the study as a whole: High day-60 TCRbeta diversity in some patients came from surviving recipient T cells and thymic progenitors. About two months after transplant, alpha-beta T cells reportedly came from several hundred expanded graft clones.

As regards this clonotype: The antigen remains undetermined.

This sample's TCRbeta library carried unique molecular identifier barcodes. TCRdb passed the PCR reads through MiXCR, listing each CDR3 protein once. The repertoire includes around 440,000 distinct CDR3 sequences, about 10% of them detected once, and around 2% sits in the top ten. Germline lookup yields CDR1 MNHNS and CDR2 SASEGT. The CDR3 totals 14 residues. V lost 3 bases to trimming and J lost 6 bases, with 12 bases between them. The origin of this receptor is a child younger than 10 with inherited bone marrow failure, due to receive a stem cell transplant. Sequencing used PBMCs, obtained before TCRalphabeta/CD19-depleted stem cell transplant. The gene calls are TRBV6-1 and TRBJ1-5; TRBD1 might be the D (5 bases). CDR3: CASSEPGTTQPQHF. CDR3 DNA sequence: TGTGCCAGCAGTGAGCCCGGGACCACTCAGCCCCAGCATTTT.